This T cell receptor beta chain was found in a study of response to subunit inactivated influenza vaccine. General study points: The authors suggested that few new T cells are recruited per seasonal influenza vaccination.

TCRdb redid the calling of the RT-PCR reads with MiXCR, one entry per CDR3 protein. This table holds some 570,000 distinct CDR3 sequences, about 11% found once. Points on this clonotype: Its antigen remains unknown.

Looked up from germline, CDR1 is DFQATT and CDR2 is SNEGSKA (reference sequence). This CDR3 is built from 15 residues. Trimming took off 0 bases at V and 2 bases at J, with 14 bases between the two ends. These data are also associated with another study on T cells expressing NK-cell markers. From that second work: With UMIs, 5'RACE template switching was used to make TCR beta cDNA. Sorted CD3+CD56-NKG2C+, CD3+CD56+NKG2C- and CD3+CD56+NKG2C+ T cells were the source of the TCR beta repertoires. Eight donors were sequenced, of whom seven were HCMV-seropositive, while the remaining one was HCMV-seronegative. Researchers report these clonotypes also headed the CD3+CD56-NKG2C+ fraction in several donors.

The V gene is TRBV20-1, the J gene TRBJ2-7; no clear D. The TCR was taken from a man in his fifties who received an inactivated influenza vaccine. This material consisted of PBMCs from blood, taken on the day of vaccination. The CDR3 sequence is CSARDLLAVTYEQYF. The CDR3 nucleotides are TGCAGTGCTAGAGACCTACTCGCGGTTACCTACGAGCAGTACTTC.